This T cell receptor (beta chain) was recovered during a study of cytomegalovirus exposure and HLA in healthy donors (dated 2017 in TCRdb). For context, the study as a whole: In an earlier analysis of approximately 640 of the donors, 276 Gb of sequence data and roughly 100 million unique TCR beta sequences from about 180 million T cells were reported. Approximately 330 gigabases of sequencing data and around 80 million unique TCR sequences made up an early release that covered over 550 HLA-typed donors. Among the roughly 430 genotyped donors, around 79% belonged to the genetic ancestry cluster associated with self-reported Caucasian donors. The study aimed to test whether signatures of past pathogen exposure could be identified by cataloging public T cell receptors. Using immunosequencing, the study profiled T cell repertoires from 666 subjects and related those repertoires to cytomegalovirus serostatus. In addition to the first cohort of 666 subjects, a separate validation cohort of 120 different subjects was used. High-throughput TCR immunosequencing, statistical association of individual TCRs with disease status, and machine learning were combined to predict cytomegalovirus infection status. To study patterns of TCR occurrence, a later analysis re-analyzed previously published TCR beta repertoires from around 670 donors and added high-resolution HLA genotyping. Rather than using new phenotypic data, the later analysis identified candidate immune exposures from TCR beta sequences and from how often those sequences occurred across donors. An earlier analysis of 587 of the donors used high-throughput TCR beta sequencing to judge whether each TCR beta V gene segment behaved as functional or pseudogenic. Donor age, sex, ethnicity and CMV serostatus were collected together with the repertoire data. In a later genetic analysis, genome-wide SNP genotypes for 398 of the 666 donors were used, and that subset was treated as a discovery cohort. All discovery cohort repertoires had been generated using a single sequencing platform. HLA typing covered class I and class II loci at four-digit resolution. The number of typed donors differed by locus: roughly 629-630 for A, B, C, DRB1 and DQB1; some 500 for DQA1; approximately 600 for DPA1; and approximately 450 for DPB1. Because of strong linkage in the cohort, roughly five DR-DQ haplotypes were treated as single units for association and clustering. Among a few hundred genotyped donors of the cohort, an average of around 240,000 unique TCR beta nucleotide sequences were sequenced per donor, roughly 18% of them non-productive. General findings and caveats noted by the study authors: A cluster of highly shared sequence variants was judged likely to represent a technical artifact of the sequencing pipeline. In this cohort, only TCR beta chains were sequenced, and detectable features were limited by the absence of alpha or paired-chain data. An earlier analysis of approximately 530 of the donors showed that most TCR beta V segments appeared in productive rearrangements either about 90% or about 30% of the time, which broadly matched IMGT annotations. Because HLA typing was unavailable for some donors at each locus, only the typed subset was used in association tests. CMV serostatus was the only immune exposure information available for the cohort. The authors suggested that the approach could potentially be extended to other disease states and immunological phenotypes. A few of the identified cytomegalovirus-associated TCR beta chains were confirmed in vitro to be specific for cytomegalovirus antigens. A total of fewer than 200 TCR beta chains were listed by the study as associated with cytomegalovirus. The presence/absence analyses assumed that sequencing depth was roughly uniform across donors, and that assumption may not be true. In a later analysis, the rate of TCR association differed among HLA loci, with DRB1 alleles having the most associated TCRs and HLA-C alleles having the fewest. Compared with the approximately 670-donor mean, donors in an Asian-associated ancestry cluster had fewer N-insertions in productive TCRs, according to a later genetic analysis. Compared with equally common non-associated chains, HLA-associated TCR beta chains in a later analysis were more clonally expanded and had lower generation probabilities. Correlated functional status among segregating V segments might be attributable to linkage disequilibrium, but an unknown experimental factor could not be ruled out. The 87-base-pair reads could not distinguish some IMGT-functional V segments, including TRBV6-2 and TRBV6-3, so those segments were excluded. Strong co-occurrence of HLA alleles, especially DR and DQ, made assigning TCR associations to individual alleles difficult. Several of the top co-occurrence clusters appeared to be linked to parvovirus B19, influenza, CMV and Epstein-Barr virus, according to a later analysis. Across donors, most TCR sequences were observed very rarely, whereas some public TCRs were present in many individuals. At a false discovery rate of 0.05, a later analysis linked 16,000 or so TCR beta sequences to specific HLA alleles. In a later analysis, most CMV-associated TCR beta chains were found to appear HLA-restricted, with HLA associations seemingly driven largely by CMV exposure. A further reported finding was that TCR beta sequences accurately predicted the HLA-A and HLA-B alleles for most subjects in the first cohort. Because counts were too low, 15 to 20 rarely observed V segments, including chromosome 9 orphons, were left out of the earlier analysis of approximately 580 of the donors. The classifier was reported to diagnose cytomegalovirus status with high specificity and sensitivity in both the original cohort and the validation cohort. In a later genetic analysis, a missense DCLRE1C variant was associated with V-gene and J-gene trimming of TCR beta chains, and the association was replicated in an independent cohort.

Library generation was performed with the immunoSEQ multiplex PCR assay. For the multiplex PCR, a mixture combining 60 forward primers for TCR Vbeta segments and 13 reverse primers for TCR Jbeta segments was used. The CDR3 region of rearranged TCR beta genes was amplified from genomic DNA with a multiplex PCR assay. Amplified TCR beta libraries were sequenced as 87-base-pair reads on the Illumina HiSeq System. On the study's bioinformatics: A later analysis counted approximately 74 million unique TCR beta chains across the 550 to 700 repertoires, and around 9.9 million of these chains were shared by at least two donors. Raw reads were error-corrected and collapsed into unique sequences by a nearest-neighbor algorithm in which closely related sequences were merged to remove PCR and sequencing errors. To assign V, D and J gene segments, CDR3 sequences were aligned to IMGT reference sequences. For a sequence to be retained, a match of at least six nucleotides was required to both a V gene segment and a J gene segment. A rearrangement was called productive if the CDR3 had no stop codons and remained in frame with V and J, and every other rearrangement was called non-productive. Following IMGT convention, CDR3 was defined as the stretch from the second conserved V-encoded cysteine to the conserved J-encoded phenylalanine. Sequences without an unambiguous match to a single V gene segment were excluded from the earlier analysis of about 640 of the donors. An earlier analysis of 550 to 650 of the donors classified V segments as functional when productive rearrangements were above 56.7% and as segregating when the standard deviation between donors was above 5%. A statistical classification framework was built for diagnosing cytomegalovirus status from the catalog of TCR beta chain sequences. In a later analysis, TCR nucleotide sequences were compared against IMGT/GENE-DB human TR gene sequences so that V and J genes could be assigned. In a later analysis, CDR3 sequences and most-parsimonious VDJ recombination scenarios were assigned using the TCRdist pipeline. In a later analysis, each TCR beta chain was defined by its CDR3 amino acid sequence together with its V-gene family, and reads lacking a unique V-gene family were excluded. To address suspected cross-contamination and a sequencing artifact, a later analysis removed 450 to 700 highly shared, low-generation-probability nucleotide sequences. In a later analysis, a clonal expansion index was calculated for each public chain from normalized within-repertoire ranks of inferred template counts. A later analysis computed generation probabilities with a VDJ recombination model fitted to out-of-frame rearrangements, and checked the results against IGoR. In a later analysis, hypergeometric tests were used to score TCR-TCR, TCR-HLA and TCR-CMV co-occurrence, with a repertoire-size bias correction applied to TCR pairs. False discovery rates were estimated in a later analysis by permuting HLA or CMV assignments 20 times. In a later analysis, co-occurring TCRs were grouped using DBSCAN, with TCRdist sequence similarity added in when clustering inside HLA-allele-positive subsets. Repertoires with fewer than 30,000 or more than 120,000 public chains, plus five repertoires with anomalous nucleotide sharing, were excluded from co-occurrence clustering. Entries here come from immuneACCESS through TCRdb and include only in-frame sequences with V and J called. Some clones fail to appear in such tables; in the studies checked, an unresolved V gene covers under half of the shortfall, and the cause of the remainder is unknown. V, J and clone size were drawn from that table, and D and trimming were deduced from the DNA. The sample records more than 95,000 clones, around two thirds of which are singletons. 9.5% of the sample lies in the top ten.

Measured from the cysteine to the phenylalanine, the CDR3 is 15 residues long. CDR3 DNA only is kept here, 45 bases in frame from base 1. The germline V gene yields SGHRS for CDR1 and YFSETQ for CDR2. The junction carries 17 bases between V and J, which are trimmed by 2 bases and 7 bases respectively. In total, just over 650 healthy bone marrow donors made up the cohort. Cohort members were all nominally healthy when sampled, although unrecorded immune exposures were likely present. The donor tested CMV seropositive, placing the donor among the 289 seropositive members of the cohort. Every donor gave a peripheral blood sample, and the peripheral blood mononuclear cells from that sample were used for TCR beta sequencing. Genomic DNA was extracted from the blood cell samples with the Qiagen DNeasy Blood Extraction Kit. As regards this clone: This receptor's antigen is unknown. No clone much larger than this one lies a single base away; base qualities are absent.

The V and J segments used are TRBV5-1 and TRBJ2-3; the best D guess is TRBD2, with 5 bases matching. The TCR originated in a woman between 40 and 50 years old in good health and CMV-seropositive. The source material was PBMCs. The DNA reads TGCGCCAGCAGCTTCTCGCGGGCCCCTGGAAATACGCAGTATTTT. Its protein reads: CASSFSRAPGNTQYF. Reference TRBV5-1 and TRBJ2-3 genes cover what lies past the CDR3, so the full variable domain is KAGVTQTPRYLIKTRGQQVTLSCSPISGHRSVSWYQQTPGQGLQFLFEYFSETQRNKGNFPGRFSGRQFSNSRSEMNVSTLELGDSALYLCASSFSRAPGNTQYFGPGTRLTVL.